This T cell receptor (beta chain) was sequenced for a study of blood T cell repertoires in COVID-19. Study summary: Italy, Spain and the United States were the sources of the convalescent and acute COVID-19 samples. T cells, B-cell-depleted T cells, or PBMCs supplied cDNA or gDNA.

This clone was seen only a few times. Seattle cases were enrolled at active infection and followed longitudinally. Per the original methods: It was from reference gene primer amplification that nucleated cell counts were estimated. Assay used: immunoSEQ multiplex PCR; TCRdb lists only in-frame clones, some missing. Clonal size and the V and J genes are those of that table, whereas D and trimming came from the DNA. The data show 150,000 or so clones, 85% to 95% seen once. This CDR3 spans 17 amino acids. CDR1 SEHNR and CDR2 FQNEAQ come from the germline V gene (reference sequence). V was shortened by 0 bases and J by 0 bases, with 11 bases between the two germline ends.

The TCR was taken from a woman aged 55-70 years with COVID-19, enrolled during active disease. This chain joins TRBV7-9 and TRBJ1-4, with D perhaps TRBD1 (6 bases). Sample: peripheral blood. CDR3 loop: CASSLAVGTSTNEKLFF. In DNA, the CDR3 is TGTGCCAGCAGCTTAGCGGTGGGGACATCAACTAATGAAAAACTGTTTTTT.